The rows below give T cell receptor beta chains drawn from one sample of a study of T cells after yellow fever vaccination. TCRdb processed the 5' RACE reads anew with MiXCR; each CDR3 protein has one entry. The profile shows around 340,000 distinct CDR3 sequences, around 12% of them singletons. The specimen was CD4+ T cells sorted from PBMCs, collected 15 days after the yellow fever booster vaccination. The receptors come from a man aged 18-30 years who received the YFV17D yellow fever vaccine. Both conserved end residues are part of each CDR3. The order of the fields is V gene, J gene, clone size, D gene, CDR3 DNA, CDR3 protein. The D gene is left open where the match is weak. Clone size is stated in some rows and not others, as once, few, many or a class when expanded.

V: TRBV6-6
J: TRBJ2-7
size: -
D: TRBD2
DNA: TGTGCCAGCAGTTCCCCTCAGGATGGGAGCGGGGCCTACGAGCAGTACTTC
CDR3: CASSSPQDGSGAYEQYF

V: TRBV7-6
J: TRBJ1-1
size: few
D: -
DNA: TGTGCCAGCAGTAACCGGGACATTGAAAGGGGGGCAGCTTTCTTT
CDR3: CASSNRDIERGAAFF

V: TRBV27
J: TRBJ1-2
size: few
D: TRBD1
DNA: TGTGCCAGCAGAAAACCGGGACAGGGCTATGGCTACACCTTC
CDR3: CASRKPGQGYGYTF

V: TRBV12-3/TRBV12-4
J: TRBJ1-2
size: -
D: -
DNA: TGTGCCAGCACCCAAAGTCGGGTGAACTATGGCTACACCTTC
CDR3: CASTQSRVNYGYTF

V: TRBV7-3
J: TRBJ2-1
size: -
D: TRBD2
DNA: TGTGCCAGCAGCTTAAGGGCTAGCGGGGTCGGTGAGCAGTTCTTC
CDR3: CASSLRASGVGEQFF

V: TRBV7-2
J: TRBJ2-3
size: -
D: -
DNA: TGTGCCAGCAGCAGGGACCGCCTGGATACGCAGTATTTT
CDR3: CASSRDRLDTQYF

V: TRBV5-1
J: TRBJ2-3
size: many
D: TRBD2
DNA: TGCGCCAGCAGCCAGCTGCGGGCGGGGGGTTCAGATACGCAGTATTTT
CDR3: CASSQLRAGGSDTQYF

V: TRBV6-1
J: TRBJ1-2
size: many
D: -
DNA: TGTGCCAGCACCCCCGGGGCCAGCTATGGCTACACCTTC
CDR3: CASTPGASYGYTF

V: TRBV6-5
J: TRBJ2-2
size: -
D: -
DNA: TGTGCCAGCAGTGAGGACACAGCGAACACCGGGGAGCTGTTTTTT
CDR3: CASSEDTANTGELFF

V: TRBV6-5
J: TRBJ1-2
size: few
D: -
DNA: TGTGCCAGTAGGTCCGGGGGCTTGGGCTATGGCTACACCTTC
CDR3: CASRSGGLGYGYTF

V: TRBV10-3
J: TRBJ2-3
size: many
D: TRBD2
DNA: TGTGCCATCAGTGTGACTAGCGGGGGAAGGACAGATACGCAGTATTTT
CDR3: CAISVTSGGRTDTQYF

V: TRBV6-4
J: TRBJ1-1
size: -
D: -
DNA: TGTGCCAGCAGTGCCTATCAAGGGACTGAAGCTTTCTTT
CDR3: CASSAYQGTEAFF

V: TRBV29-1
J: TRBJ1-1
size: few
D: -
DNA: TGCAGCGTTGGGGCAGGGTCTAACACTGAAGCTTTCTTT
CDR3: CSVGAGSNTEAFF

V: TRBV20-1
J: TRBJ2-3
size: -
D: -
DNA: TGCAGTGCTAGTAGGCCAAGCACAGATACGCAGTATTTT
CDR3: CSASRPSTDTQYF

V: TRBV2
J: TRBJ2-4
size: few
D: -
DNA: TGTGCCAGCAGTATCCATCCCAAAAACATTCAGTACTTC
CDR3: CASSIHPKNIQYF

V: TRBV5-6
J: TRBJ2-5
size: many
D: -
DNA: TGTGCCAGCAGCTTGTCCTCCCTCTTCGAGACCCAGTACTTC
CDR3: CASSLSSLFETQYF

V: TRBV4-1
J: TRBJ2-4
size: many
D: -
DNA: TGCGCCAGCAGCCAGAGGACAATGAGAACCAAAAACATTCAGTACTTC
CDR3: CASSQRTMRTKNIQYF

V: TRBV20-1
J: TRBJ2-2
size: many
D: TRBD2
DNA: TGCAGTGCGCCCCGGGGGGGGGCTCGCACCGGGGAGCTGTTTTTT
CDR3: CSAPRGGARTGELFF

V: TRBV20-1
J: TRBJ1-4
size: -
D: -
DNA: TGCAGTGCTAGAGATCCCGGGACAAGGAATGAAAAACTGTTTTTT
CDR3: CSARDPGTRNEKLFF

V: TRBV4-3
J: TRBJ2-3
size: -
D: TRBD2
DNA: TGCGCCAGCAGCCCCGCGTTTGGAGCGGGGGGGCGTTCCGATACGCAGTATTTT
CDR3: CASSPAFGAGGRSDTQYF

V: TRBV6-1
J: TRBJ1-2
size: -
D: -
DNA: TGTGCCAGCACCGGACTCCCCGGCTACACCTTC
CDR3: CASTGLPGYTF

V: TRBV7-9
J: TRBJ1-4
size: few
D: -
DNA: TGTGCCAGCGGCTCCCGGACGAATGAAAAACTGTTTTTT
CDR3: CASGSRTNEKLFF

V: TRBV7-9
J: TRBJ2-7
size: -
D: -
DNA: TGTGCCAGCAGCTTGAGACAGACCGAGCAGTACTTC
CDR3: CASSLRQTEQYF

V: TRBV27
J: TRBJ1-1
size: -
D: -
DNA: TGTGCCAGCATGAGGGGGACCATGAACACTGAAGCTTTCTTT
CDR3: CASMRGTMNTEAFF

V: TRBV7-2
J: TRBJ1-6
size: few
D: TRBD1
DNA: TGTGCCAGCAGTCACACCGGGACAGGGGCCCCCATTCTCCACTTT
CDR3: CASSHTGTGAPILHF

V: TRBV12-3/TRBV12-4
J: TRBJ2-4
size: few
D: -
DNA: TGTGCCAGCAGTTTAGGGAGGGTCATTCAGTACTTC
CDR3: CASSLGRVIQYF

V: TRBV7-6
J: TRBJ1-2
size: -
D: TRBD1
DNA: TGTGCCAGCACCCAGGGACAGGGATATGGCTACACCTTC
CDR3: CASTQGQGYGYTF

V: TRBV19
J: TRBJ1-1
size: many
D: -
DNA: TGTGCCAGCCGCAGGGCGAAGACTGAAGCTTTCTTT
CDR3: CASRRAKTEAFF

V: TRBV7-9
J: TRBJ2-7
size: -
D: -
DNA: TGTGCCAGCAGCCGCCGGCAGGACATCTACGAGCAGTACTTC
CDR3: CASSRRQDIYEQYF

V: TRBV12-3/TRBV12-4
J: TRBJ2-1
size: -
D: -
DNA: TGTGCCAGCGGGCCTTCGCTGGGAGCTAGCCGAGTTTTCAATGAGCAGTTCTTC
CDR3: CASGPSLGASRVFNEQFF

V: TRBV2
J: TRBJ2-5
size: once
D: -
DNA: TGTGCCAGCCGTGGAGGGTCATCCATTATGGGGGTCGAGACCCAGTACTTC
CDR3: CASRGGSSIMGVETQYF

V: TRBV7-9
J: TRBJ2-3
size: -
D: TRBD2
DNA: TGTGCCAGCAGCTCATCTAGCGGGCTTAGCACAGATACGCAGTATTTT
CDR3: CASSSSSGLSTDTQYF

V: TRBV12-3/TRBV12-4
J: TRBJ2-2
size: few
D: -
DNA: TGTGCCAGCAGCCCTGGGGGACGGAGGCAAGACACCGGGGAGCTGTTTTTT
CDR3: CASSPGGRRQDTGELFF

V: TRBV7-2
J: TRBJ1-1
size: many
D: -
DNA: TGTGCCAGCAGCCGGGGCCAGAACACTGAAGCTTTCTTT
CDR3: CASSRGQNTEAFF

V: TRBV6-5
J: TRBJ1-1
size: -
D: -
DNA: TGTGCCAGCAGCTCGCGGTTGCCGCCGCTCACTGAAGCTTTCTTT
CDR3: CASSSRLPPLTEAFF

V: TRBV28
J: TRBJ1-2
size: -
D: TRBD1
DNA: TGTGCCAGCAAACAGGGGGGACAGGGTGGCTACACCTTC
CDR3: CASKQGGQGGYTF

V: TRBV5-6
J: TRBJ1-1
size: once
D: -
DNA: TGTGCCAGCAGCTTCCAGGGGTTGAACACTGAAGCTTTCTTT
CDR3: CASSFQGLNTEAFF

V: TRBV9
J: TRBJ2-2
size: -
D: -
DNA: TGTGCCAGCAAAATAGGGAACACCGGGGAGCTGTTTTTT
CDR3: CASKIGNTGELFF

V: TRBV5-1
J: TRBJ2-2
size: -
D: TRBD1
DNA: TGCGCCAGCAGCTTCGGTCCTCAGGGGGCCGGGGAGCTGTTTTTT
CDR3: CASSFGPQGAGELFF

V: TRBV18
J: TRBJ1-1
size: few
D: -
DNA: TGTGCCAGCTCATACACGAACACTGAAGCTTTCTTT
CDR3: CASSYTNTEAFF

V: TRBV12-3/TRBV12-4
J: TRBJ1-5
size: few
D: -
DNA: TGTGCCAGCAGTTTCGCAGGGACCGGTCAGCCCCAGCATTTT
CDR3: CASSFAGTGQPQHF

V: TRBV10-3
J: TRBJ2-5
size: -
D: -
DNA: TGTGCCATCAGCGACCCATTTCAAGAGACCCAGTACTTC
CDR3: CAISDPFQETQYF

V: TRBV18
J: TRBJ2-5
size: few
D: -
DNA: TGTGCCAGCTCACCTTTGACAGAGCAAGAGACCCAGTACTTC
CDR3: CASSPLTEQETQYF

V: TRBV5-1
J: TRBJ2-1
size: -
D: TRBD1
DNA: TGCGCCAGCAGCTTCCGGGACAGGATCAATGAGCAGTTCTTC
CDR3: CASSFRDRINEQFF

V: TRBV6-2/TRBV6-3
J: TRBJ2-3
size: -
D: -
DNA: TGTGCCAGCAGTTGGGGTAGATCAACAGATACGCAGTATTTT
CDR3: CASSWGRSTDTQYF

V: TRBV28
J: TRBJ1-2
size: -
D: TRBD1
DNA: TGTGCCAGCAGTCAGCGGACAGGGTATGGCTACACCTTC
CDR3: CASSQRTGYGYTF

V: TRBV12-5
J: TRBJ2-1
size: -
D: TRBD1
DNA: TGTGCTAGTGGTTCTCAGGGGGCCGAGCAGTTCTTC
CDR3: CASGSQGAEQFF

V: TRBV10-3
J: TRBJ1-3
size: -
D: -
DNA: TGTGCCATCAGTGAGTCGATGGTGGGGTCTGGAAACACCATATATTTT
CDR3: CAISESMVGSGNTIYF

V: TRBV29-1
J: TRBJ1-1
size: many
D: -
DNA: TGCAGCGTTTTCGGGGGAACTGCTGAAGCTTTCTTT
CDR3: CSVFGGTAEAFF

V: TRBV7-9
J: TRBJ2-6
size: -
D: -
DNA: TGTGCCAGCAGCTTTTGGATATCTGGGGCCAACGTCCTGACTTTC
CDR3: CASSFWISGANVLTF

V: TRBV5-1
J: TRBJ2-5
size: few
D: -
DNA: TGCGCCAGCAGCTCAGACTGGACAGCCTCGGGGACCCAGTACTTC
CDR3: CASSSDWTASGTQYF

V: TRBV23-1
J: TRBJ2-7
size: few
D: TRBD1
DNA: TGCGCCAGCTGCTCCGGGACAGGGGGAACCGAGCAGTACTTC
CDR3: CASCSGTGGTEQYF

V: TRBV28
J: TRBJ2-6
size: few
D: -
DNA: TGTGCCAGCACCACCCCGGCAGGGCATCACATCTCTGGGGCCAACGTCCTGACTTTC
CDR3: CASTTPAGHHISGANVLTF

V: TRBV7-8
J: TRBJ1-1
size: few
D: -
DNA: TGTGCCAGCAGCCCGTGGATGAACACTGAAGCTTTCTTT
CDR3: CASSPWMNTEAFF